This is a list of T cell receptor beta chains from one sample in a study of cytomegalovirus exposure and HLA in healthy donors. Sequenced by immunoSEQ multiplex PCR; TCRdb stores in-frame clones only, minus some. The sample consists of 90,000 to 150,000 clones, 70% to 90% of them appearing once. The specimen sequenced was PBMCs. The receptor set was obtained from a woman aged 25 to 39 in good health and CMV-seronegative. CDR3s include the opening cysteine and the closing phenylalanine or tryptophan. Fields, in order: clone size, V gene, J gene, D gene, CDR3 DNA, CDR3 protein. The D gene is left open where the match is weak. Rows give clone size only sometimes, using once, few, many, or a class for an expanded clone.

>NA|TRBV20-1|TRBJ1-5|NA
TGCAGTGCCGAGACCTACCGGGCCCAGCATTTT
CSAETYRAQHF
>once|TRBV19|TRBJ2-7|NA
TGTGCCAGTGGTAATACAGGCCCCTACGAGCAGTACTTC
CASGNTGPYEQYF
>large|TRBV4-2|TRBJ1-2|TRBD1
TGTGCCAGCAGCCAACGCAGGGGGCCTAACTATGGCTACACCTTC
CASSQRRGPNYGYTF
>NA|TRBV11-2|TRBJ2-3|TRBD2
TGTGCCAGCAGCTTATACCGGGGGGGCCGGTGGACAGATACGCAGTATTTT
CASSLYRGGRWTDTQYF
>NA|TRBV2|TRBJ1-6|NA
TGTGCCAGCAGGCTCAGGGATTCAGGAGACCTCCACTTT
CASRLRDSGDLHF
>once|TRBV29-1|TRBJ2-5|NA
TGCAGCGTTGATTCGCGGCCAGGGGTTGGAGAGACCCAGTACTTC
CSVDSRPGVGETQYF
>NA|TRBV5-1|TRBJ2-2|NA
TGCGCCAGCAGCTTAGGAGTAAACACCGGGGAGCTGTTTTTT
CASSLGVNTGELFF
>NA|TRBV4-1|TRBJ1-5|NA
TGCGCCAGCAGCCAAGATGAGGAAAGGGGTAATCAGCCCCAGCATTTT
CASSQDEERGNQPQHF
>NA|TRBV1|TRBJ2-7|NA
TGCACCAGCAGCGGCCGCGACAGGGATACCTACGAGCAGTACTTC
CTSSGRDRDTYEQYF
>NA|TRBV5-1|TRBJ2-7|NA
TGCGCCAGCAGCTTAACGGGGGTCTACGAGCAGTACTTC
CASSLTGVYEQYF
>NA|TRBV5-1|TRBJ2-5|NA
TGCGCCAGCAGCTTGGAGGGGGGGCAAGAGACCCAGTACTTC
CASSLEGGQETQYF
>NA|TRBV13|TRBJ2-3|TRBD2
TGTGCCAGCAGCTTAGACCCTAGCGGGGCACCTAGCACAGATACGCAGTATTTT
CASSLDPSGAPSTDTQYF
>few|TRBV7-8|TRBJ1-4|TRBD1
TGTGCCAGTCATTCCGGGACAGGCGACGAAAAACTGTTTTTT
CASHSGTGDEKLFF
>NA|TRBV19|TRBJ1-1|NA
TGTGCCAGTAGTAATTGGGGGGACACTGAAGCTTTCTTT
CASSNWGDTEAFF
>NA|TRBV7-9|TRBJ1-2|NA
TGTGCCAGCAGTAGACCGGGGGACTATGGCTACACCTTC
CASSRPGDYGYTF
>NA|TRBV5-6|TRBJ1-2|TRBD1
TGTGCCAGCAGACCGAGAAGGGGGCGCGTTTATGGCTACACCTTC
CASRPRRGRVYGYTF
>NA|TRBV28|TRBJ2-2|TRBD1
TGTGCCAGCAGTACACGGACAGGGGGCGGCGGGGAGCTGTTTTTT
CASSTRTGGGGELFF
>NA|TRBV7-6|TRBJ2-3|NA
TGTGCCAGCAGCCCGCACACGGAGGCAGATACGCAGTATTTT
CASSPHTEADTQYF
>NA|TRBV2|TRBJ2-5|TRBD1
TGTGCCAGCAGTGTCTGGACAGGGGGCGCAGAGACCCAGTACTTC
CASSVWTGGAETQYF
>NA|TRBV19|TRBJ1-6|TRBD1
TGTGCCAGTAGTACCCAGGGGGCATGGAATTCACCCCTCCACTTT
CASSTQGAWNSPLHF
>NA|TRBV19|TRBJ1-1|TRBD1
TGTGCCAGTAGTGCACAGGGGTTAGGGGCTGAAGCTTTCTTT
CASSAQGLGAEAFF
>NA|TRBV19|TRBJ1-2|NA
TGTGCCAGTAGTATAGTCACCGGGACACCCTACACCTTC
CASSIVTGTPYTF
>NA|TRBV7-9|TRBJ2-7|TRBD1
TGTGCCAGCAGCCTAAGACAGGGCGAGCAGTACTTC
CASSLRQGEQYF
>NA|TRBV25-1|TRBJ1-6|NA
TGTGCCAGCTCCAGGGGTTCCTATAATTCACCCCTCCACTTT
CASSRGSYNSPLHF
>NA|TRBV6-5|TRBJ1-2|NA
TGTGCCAGCAGTCACCAGGGGCCTAACTATGGCTACACCTTC
CASSHQGPNYGYTF
>NA|TRBV29-1|TRBJ1-5|NA
TGCAGCGAGCTGCGGCAGGGAGGATGCCAGCCCCAGCATTTT
CSELRQGGCQPQHF
>NA|TRBV4-2|TRBJ2-1|TRBD2
TGTGCCAGCAGCCCAACTAGCGGGGGGGCAATGAATGAGCAGTTCTTC
CASSPTSGGAMNEQFF
>NA|TRBV5-4|TRBJ1-3|NA
TGTGCCAGCAGCGTTGCGGGGACCGATCCTGGAAACACCATATATTTT
CASSVAGTDPGNTIYF
>NA|TRBV7-9|TRBJ1-6|TRBD1
TGTGCCAGCAGCCGACTACCCTCCGGGACAGGGGACTCACCCCTCCACTTT
CASSRLPSGTGDSPLHF
>NA|TRBV6-5|TRBJ2-1|NA
TGTGCCAGCAGTGGCAGATCCCCTAGTGATGAGCAGTTCTTC
CASSGRSPSDEQFF
>NA|TRBV7-9|TRBJ1-4|NA
TGTGCCAGCAGCTTAGTGGAGGTGTGGTATGAAAAACTGTTTTTT
CASSLVEVWYEKLFF
>once|TRBV18|TRBJ1-1|NA
TGTGCCAGCTCACCCAAAAGAGGAGTTGAAGCTTTCTTT
CASSPKRGVEAFF
>NA|TRBV18|TRBJ1-4|NA
TGTGCCAGCTCGCGGAGGGCAACTAATGAAAAACTGTTTTTT
CASSRRATNEKLFF
>once|TRBV5-1|TRBJ2-1|TRBD2
TGCGCCAGCAGGGGACTAGCGGGTGAGCAGTTCTTC
CASRGLAGEQFF
>NA|TRBV21-1|TRBJ1-6|NA
TGTGCCAGCAATTTAGACAGGGAAAATAATTCACCCCTCCACTTT
CASNLDRENNSPLHF
>once|TRBV7-8|TRBJ1-6|NA
TGTGCCAGCAGCGAAGACAGCCGACCCTCACCCCTCCACTTT
CASSEDSRPSPLHF
>NA|TRBV6-5|TRBJ2-5|NA
TGTGCCAGCACCCGACCCGAGGGAGAGACCCAGTACTTC
CASTRPEGETQYF
>NA|TRBV5-4|TRBJ2-7|NA
TGTGCCAGCAGGCCTGACGGGAGCTCCTACGAGCAGTACTTC
CASRPDGSSYEQYF
>NA|TRBV7-2|TRBJ2-7|TRBD2
TGTGCCAGCAGCTTCGCCTCTAGCGGGGGTCTTGGCGAGCAGTACTTC
CASSFASSGGLGEQYF
>once|TRBV11-2|TRBJ2-3|TRBD2
TGTGCCAGCAGCAGCGGTAGGGTAGCGGGGGGTTCCACAGATACGCAGTATTTT
CASSSGRVAGGSTDTQYF
>NA|TRBV6-6|TRBJ2-3|TRBD2
TGTGCCAGCAGCCCAGCGGGGGTAGGCACAGATACGCAGTATTTT
CASSPAGVGTDTQYF
>NA|TRBV7-9|TRBJ2-7|NA
TGTGCCAGCAGCCGGGGGAGGCACGAGCAGTACTTC
CASSRGRHEQYF
>NA|TRBV11-2|TRBJ2-5|TRBD1
TGTGCCAGCAGCCCCGGACAGGAGGAGACCCAGTACTTC
CASSPGQEETQYF
>NA|TRBV29-1|TRBJ1-2|TRBD1
TGCAGCGTTGTAACAGGGGCGGGCTATGGCTACACCTTC
CSVVTGAGYGYTF
>NA|TRBV7-2|TRBJ2-7|NA
TGTGCCAGCAGCTCGCTCCGGGGGACGGCCTACGAGCAGTACTTC
CASSSLRGTAYEQYF
>NA|TRBV30|TRBJ2-7|TRBD1
TGTGCCTTGACAGGGGACTACGAGCAGTACTTC
CALTGDYEQYF
>few|TRBV2|TRBJ1-2|NA
TGTGCCAGCAGGGACAGCTATGGCTACACCTTC
CASRDSYGYTF
>NA|TRBV2|TRBJ2-5|NA
TGTGCCAGCAGTGAGACTTTTAGACAAGAGACCCAGTACTTC
CASSETFRQETQYF
>NA|TRBV6-5|TRBJ2-7|NA
TGTGCCAGCAGTTACTCGGTCGGGCGGGGCGCCTACGAGCAGTACTTC
CASSYSVGRGAYEQYF
>NA|TRBV27|TRBJ2-1|NA
TGTGCCAGCAGTAAACAGGCCTATCCCTCTTACAATGAGCAGTTCTTC
CASSKQAYPSYNEQFF
>NA|TRBV11-2|TRBJ2-7|TRBD1
TGTGCCAGCAGCAACATGGGACAGGGGGGCGAGCAGTACTTC
CASSNMGQGGEQYF
>NA|TRBV6-1|TRBJ1-6|NA
TGTGCCAGCAGTGTAATTGACAGGTCACCCCTCCACTTT
CASSVIDRSPLHF
>NA|TRBV6-5|TRBJ2-3|TRBD2
TGTGCCAGCAGTTACTCGACAGCGGGGGATGTTACGCAGTATTTT
CASSYSTAGDVTQYF